This entry is about one TCR beta chain. Its antigen is not identified. Clones were read by immunoSEQ multiplex PCR, and TCRdb kept only the in-frame ones, dropping some. This sample has 950,000 to 1,100,000 clones, with about 74% found just once. The sample is drawn from a study of shared clonotypes between healthy human individuals. Study conclusions and caveats: Among donors, clonotype sharing was expected to be affected by sequencing depth.

The CDR3 is 13 amino acids. V was clipped by 4 bases and J by 4 bases, with 10 bases between them. From germline, CDR1 is LGHNA and CDR2 YSLEER. V is TRBV4-3 and J is TRBJ2-5; D remains unclear. Sequences were obtained from memory CD4+ T cells sorted from blood. The subset was: CD45RA-negative fraction. This TCR derives from a man aged 18 to 29 in good health. For the CDR3, the DNA is TGCGCCAGCAGCCGTCTTCCTGGAGAGACCCAGTACTTC. Amino acids: CASSRLPGETQYF.